The clone carrying this T cell receptor beta chain was counted a few times. As processed by the authors: Quantification of nucleated cells was approximated via reference gene primer amplification. Clones were sequenced by immunoSEQ multiplex PCR, and TCRdb holds only the in-frame ones, with some missing. V and J calls and clone size are given by that table; D and trimming were obtained from the DNA. The table has about 16,000 clones, more than 70% seen once. The sample comes from a study of blood T cell repertoires in COVID-19. Study context: Specimens from acute and convalescent COVID-19 originated in the United States, Italy and Spain. T cells, B-cell-depleted T cells, or PBMCs provided the cDNA or gDNA that served as material.

The ends lost 3 bases at V and 8 bases at J; junction bases unmatched: 9. Germline lookup yields CDR1 DFQATT and CDR2 SNEGSKA (reference sequence). This CDR3 region has 14 residues. The material sequenced was peripheral blood. The TCR originated in a human donor in a cohort sampled during active COVID-19. The rearrangement joins TRBV20-1 to TRBJ2-1; 8 positions match TRBD2. The CDR3: CSASPSGSLDEQFF. As DNA, the CDR3 is TGCAGTGCTAGTCCCAGCGGGAGTCTCGATGAGCAGTTCTTC.